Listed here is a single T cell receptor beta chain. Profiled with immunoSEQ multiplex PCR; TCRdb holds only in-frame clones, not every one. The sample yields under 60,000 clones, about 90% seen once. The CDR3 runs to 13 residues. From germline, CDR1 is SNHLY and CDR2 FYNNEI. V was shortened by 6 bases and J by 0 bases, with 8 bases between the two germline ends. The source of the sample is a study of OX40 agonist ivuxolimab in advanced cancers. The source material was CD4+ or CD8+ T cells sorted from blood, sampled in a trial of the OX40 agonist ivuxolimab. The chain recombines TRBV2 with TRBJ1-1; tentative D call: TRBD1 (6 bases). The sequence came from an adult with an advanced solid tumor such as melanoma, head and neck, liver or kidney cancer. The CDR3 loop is CASSGQMNTEAFF. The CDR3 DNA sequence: TGTGCCAGCAGCGGACAGATGAACACTGAAGCTTTCTTT.